The entry that follows covers one T cell receptor (beta chain) sequence. The antigen is not known. This sample was included in a study of cytomegalovirus exposure and HLA in healthy donors. This CDR3 contains 15 residues. Germline CDR1 SGHTA, CDR2 FQGNSA. V lost 3 bases, J lost 3 bases, and 14 bases lay in between. Whole-study results and caveats: Other equally common chains were less clonally expanded than HLA-associated TCR beta chains, a later analysis showed. Most TCR sequences showed up rarely, but some public TCRs showed up in many donors. An assumption of roughly uniform sequencing depth across donors underlay the presence/absence analyses. Previously analyzed data showed that most TCR beta V segments were productive at a frequency of about 87% or about 30%.

Vbeta (60) and Jbeta (13) primers were used in the PCR. Method: immunoSEQ multiplex PCR; TCRdb's copy keeps in-frame clones and lacks some. The sample totals fewer than 250,000 clones. This TCR was sampled from a woman under 40 in good health and CMV-seropositive. V gene TRBV7-2 combines with J gene TRBJ1-1; possibly TRBD1 for D (6 bases). The specimen was PBMCs. In DNA, the CDR3 is TGTGCCAGCAGCTTGGGGGCGGGCCTTGACACTGAAGCTTTCTTT. It codes for CASSLGAGLDTEAFF.